The entry below gives a single TCR beta chain sequence along with its context. Antigen unknown. V lost 6 bases and J lost 0, with 9 bases in between. Germline loops: CDR1 LNHDA, CDR2 SQIVND (reference sequence). The CDR3 contains 14 residues. This sample is part of a study of PD-1 blockade in classical Hodgkin lymphoma. Study overall: Patients were infused with nivolumab 3 mg/kg every 2 weeks. Study-level findings and limits: With CD4+ cells, TCR diversity rose significantly by C4D1, but not with CD8+ cells.

Profiling relied on immunoSEQ multiplex PCR, and the TCRdb table lists in-frame clones only, not all of them. The table lists approximately 60,000 clones, roughly nine tenths of them singletons. Autologous stem cell transplantation was followed by relapse in every patient, and brentuximab vedotin exposure varied. The input for sequencing was peripheral blood mononuclear cells (PBMCs), taken at baseline. This rearrangement joins TRBV19 to TRBJ2-1, with D uncertain. The TCR comes from a human donor with classical Hodgkin lymphoma. The CDR3 DNA follows: TGTGCCAGTAGGACGGATAGCTCCTACAATGAGCAGTTCTTC. Translating gives CASRTDSSYNEQFF.